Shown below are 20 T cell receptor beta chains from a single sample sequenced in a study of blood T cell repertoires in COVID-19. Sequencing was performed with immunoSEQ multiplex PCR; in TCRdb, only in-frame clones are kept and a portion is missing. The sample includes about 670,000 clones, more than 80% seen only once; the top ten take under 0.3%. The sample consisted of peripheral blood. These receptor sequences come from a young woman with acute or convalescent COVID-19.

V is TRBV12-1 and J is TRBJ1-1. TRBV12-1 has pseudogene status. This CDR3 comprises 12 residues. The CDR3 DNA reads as TGTGCCAGACTAACGGCGAACACTGAAGCTTTCTTT. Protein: CARLTANTEAFF.

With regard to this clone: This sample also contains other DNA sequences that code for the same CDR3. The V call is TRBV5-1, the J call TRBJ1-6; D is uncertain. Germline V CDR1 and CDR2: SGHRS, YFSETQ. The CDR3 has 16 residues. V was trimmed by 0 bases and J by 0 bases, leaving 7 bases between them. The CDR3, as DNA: TGCGCCAGCAGCTTGGTTGGGAGCTCCTATAATTCACCCCTCCACTTT. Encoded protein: CASSLVGSSYNSPLHF.

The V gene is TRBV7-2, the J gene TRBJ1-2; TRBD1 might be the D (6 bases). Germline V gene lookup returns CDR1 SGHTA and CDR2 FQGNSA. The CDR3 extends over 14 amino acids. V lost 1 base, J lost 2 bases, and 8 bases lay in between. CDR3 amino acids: CASSLDDRNYGYTF. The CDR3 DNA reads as TGTGCCAGCAGCTTAGACGACAGGAACTATGGCTACACCTTC. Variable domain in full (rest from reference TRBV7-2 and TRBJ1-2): GAGVSQSPSNKVTEKGKDVELRCDPISGHTALYWYRQSLGQGLEFLIYFQGNSAPDKSGLPSDRFSAERTGGSVSTLTIQRTQQEDSAVYLCASSLDDRNYGYTFGSGTRLTVV.

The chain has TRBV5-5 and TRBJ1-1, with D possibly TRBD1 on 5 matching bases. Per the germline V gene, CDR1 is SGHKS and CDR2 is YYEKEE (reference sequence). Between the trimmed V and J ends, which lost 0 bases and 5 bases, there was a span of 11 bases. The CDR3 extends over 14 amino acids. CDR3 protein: CASSLVQVKTEAFF. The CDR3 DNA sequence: TGTGCCAGCAGCTTGGTACAGGTTAAGACTGAAGCTTTCTTT.

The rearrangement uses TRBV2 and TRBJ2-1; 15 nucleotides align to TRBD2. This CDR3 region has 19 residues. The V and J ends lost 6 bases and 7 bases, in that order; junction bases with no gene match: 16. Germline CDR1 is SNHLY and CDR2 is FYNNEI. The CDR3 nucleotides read TGTGCCAGCAGCCAAGGACTAGCGGGGGGGAATCTTAGTGAGAATGAGCAGTTCTTC. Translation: CASSQGLAGGNLSENEQFF.

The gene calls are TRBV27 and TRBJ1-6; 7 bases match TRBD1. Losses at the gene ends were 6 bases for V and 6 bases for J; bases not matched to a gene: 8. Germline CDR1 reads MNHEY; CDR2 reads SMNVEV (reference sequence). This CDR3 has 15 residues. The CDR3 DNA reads TGTGCCAGCAGCAACCGACAGGGACGTAATTCACCCCTCCACTTT. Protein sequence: CASSNRQGRNSPLHF.

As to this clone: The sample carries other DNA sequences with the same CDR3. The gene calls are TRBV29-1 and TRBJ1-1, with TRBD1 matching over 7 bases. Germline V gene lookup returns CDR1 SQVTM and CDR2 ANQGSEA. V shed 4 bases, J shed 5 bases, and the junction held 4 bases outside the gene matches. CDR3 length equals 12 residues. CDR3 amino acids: CSVGQGRTEAFF. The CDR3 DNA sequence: TGCAGCGTTGGACAGGGAAGGACTGAAGCTTTCTTT.

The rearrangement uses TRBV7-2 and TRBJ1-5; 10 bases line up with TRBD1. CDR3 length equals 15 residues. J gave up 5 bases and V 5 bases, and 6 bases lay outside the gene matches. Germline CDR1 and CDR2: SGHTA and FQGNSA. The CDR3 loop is CASSQKTGGYQPQHF. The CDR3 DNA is TGTGCCAGCAGCCAGAAGACAGGGGGCTATCAGCCCCAGCATTTT.

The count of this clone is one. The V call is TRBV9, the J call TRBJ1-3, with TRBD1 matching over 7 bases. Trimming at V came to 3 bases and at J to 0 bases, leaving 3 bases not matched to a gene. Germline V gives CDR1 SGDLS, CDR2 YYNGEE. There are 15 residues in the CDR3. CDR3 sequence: CASSAGQTSGNTIYF. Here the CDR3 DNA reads TGTGCCAGCAGCGCGGGACAGACCTCTGGAAACACCATATATTTT.

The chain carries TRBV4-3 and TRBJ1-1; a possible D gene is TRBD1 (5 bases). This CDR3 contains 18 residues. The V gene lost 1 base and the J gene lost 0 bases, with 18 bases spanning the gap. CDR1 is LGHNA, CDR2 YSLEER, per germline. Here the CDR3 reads CASSQGGGAWGVNTEAFF. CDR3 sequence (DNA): TGCGCCAGCAGCCAAGGCGGAGGGGCTTGGGGGGTGAACACTGAAGCTTTCTTT.

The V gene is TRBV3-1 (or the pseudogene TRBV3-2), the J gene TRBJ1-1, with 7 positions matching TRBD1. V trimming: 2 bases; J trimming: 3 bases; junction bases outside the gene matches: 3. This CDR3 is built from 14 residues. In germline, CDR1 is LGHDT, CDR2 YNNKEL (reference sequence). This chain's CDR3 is CASSQSTGDTEAFF. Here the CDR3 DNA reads TGTGCCAGCAGCCAATCCACAGGGGACACTGAAGCTTTCTTT.

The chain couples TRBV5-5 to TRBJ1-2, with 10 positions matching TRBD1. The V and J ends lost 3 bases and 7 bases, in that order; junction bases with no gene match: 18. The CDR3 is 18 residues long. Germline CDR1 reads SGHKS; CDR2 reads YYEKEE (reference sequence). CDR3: CASSSLYVLNRDRGGYTF. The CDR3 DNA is TGTGCCAGCAGCTCACTATACGTTCTTAACCGGGACAGGGGTGGCTACACCTTC.

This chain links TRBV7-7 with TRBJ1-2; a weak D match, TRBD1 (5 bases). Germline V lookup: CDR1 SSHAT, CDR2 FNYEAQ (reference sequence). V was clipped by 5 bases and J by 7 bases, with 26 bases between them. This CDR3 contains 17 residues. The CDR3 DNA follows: TGTGCCAGCAGCCCCAAGGGGCCAGGGCAGAATGCTGGTGGCTACACCTTC. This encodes CASSPKGPGQNAGGYTF.

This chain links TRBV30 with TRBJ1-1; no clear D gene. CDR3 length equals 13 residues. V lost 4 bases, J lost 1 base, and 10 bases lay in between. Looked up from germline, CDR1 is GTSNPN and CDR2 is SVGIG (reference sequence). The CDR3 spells CAWTAQQNTEAFF. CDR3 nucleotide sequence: TGTGCCTGGACGGCACAGCAGAACACTGAAGCTTTCTTT.

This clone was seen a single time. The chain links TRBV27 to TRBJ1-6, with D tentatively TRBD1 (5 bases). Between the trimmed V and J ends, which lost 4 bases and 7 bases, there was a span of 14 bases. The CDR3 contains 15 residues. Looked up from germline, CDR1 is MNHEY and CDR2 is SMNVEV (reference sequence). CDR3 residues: CASSWGGPTNSPLHF. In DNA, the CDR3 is TGTGCCAGCAGTTGGGGCGGCCCAACCAATTCACCCCTCCACTTT.

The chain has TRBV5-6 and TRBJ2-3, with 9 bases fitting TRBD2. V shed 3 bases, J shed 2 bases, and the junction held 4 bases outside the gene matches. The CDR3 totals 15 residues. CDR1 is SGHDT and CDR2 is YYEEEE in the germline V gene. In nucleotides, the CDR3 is TGTGCCAGCAGCTCCCTAGCGGGGCTCACAGATACGCAGTATTTT. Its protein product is CASSSLAGLTDTQYF.

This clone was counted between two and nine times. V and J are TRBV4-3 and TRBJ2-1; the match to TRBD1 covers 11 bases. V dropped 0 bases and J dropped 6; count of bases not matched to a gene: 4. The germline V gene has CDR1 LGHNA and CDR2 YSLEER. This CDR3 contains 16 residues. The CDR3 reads CASSQETGTGGNEQFF. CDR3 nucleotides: TGCGCCAGCAGCCAAGAAACCGGGACAGGGGGCAATGAGCAGTTCTTC.

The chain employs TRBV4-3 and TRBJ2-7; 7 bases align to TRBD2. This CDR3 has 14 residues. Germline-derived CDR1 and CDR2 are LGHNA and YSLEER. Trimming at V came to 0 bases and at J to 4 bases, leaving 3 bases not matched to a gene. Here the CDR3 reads CASSQEGGHYEQYF. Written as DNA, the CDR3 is TGCGCCAGCAGCCAAGAGGGAGGGCATTACGAGCAGTACTTC.

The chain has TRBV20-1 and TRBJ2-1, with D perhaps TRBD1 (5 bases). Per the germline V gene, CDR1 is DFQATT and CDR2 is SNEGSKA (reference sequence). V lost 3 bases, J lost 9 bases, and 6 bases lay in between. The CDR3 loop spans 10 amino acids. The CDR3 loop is CSARGPEQFF. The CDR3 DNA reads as TGCAGTGCTAGGGGGCCTGAGCAGTTCTTC.

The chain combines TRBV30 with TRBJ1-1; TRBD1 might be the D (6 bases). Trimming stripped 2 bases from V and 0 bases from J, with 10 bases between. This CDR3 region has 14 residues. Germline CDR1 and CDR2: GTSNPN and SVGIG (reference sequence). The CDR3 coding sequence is TGTGCCTGGAGTCGGACAGCCATGAACACTGAAGCTTTCTTT. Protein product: CAWSRTAMNTEAFF.